The 9 T cell receptor beta chains listed next were all sequenced from one sample in a study of shared clonotypes between healthy human individuals. Sequencing was performed with immunoSEQ multiplex PCR; in TCRdb, only in-frame clones are kept and a portion is missing. The table has hundreds of thousands of clones, about 96% seen once. The sample consisted of memory CD8+ T cells sorted from blood. The subset is: CD45RO+ cells pooled with CCR7-negative TemRA cells. Every receptor here comes from a man aged 25 to 45 in good health.

This clone has just one count. The V call is TRBV4-2, the J call TRBJ2-7; 13 nucleotides align to TRBD2. This CDR3 is built from 15 residues. From germline, CDR1 is LGHNA and CDR2 YNFKEQ. The V segment lost 0 bases and the J segment 6 bases; nucleotides outside the gene matches: 2. The CDR3 here is CASSQDRTSGSEQYF. CDR3 bases: TGTGCCAGCAGCCAAGATCGGACTAGCGGGAGCGAGCAGTACTTC.

In this sample, this clone turned up once. The V call is TRBV7-8, the J call TRBJ1-2; D is unclear. CDR3 length equals 14 residues. Trimming pared 5 bases from V and 2 bases from J, leaving 12 bases between. Germline CDR1 reads SGHVS; CDR2 reads FQNEAQ. CDR3 coding DNA: TGTGCCAGCAGCCCGAACGATCGGAACTATGGCTACACCTTC. It codes for CASSPNDRNYGYTF.

This rearrangement joins TRBV6-6 to TRBJ1-2; no definite D call. Germline values: CDR1 MNHNY, CDR2 SVGAGI (reference sequence). The CDR3 is 14 amino acids. The V gene lost 5 bases and the J gene lost 4 bases, with 14 bases spanning the gap. This CDR3 reads CASSPTWTAYGYTF. The CDR3 bases are TGTGCCAGCAGTCCCACTTGGACGGCCTATGGCTACACCTTC.

This rearrangement joins TRBV4-1 to TRBJ2-6; no definite D call. Germline assignment: CDR1 MGHRA and CDR2 YSYEKL. V shed 1 base and J shed 0 bases, with 13 bases lying between them. The CDR3 consists of 18 residues. In nucleotides, the CDR3 is TGCGCCAGCAGCCAAGGGAGACATAGTAACTCTGGGGCCAACGTCCTGACTTTC. Translating gives CASSQGRHSNSGANVLTF.

The chain has TRBV2 and TRBJ1-5; TRBD1 matches at 10 bases. V dropped 4 bases and J dropped 2; count of bases not matched to a gene: 8. The germline CDR1 and CDR2 sequences are SNHLY and FYNNEI. This CDR3 contains 17 residues. The CDR3 DNA is TGTGCCAGCAGTGGACAGGGGGCGCGAGGAGGCAATCAGCCCCAGCATTTT. Translating it yields CASSGQGARGGNQPQHF.

V usage is TRBV7-2 and J usage is TRBJ2-7; D is ambiguous. Germline values: CDR1 SGHTA, CDR2 FQGNSA. V was pared by 1 base and J by 0 bases, with 10 bases between. The CDR3 is 15 amino acids. The CDR3 sequence: CASSLGAGSSYEQYF. CDR3 nucleotides: TGTGCCAGCAGCTTAGGGGCCGGAAGCTCCTACGAGCAGTACTTC.

About this clone itself: Compared with germline, one end of the junction differs, possibly owing to a read error. The chain employs TRBV7-7 and TRBJ2-5; a weak D match, TRBD2 (5 bases). The DNA end lines up better with TRBJ2-7; the J call may be wrong. The CDR3 is 13 residues long. Germline assignment: CDR1 SSHAT and CDR2 FNYEAQ (reference sequence). The CDR3 DNA sequence: TGTGCTAGCAGCCTGGCGGGTTCCTACGAGCAGTACTTC. Protein product: CASSLAGSYEQYF.

The chain links TRBV29-1 to TRBJ2-7; perhaps D is TRBD1 or TRBD2 (5 bases each). Germline assignment: CDR1 SQVTM and CDR2 ANQGSEA. Trimming took off 6 bases at V and 7 bases at J, with 22 bases between the two ends. The CDR3 spans 14 residues. The chain's CDR3 is CSVSLGTAAREQYF. CDR3 sequence (DNA): TGCAGCGTCAGTCTTGGGACGGCTGCGAGGGAGCAGTACTTC.

The chain is built from TRBV28 and TRBJ1-2; 7 nucleotides match TRBD1. V lost 3 bases to trimming and J lost 0 bases; unmatched junction nucleotides: 1. This CDR3 region has 14 residues. CDR1 and CDR2 from the germline V gene are MDHEN and SYDVKM. The CDR3 loop is CASSFGTANYGYTF. The CDR3 nucleotides read TGTGCCAGCAGTTTCGGGACAGCTAACTATGGCTACACCTTC.